The present T cell receptor beta chain was sequenced within a study of T cell responses to AZD1222 COVID-19 vaccine. Findings and caveats of the study: Of the AZD1222 recipients, only 5 to 7 were seropositive at baseline.

Sequenced by immunoSEQ multiplex PCR; TCRdb stores in-frame clones only, minus some. The sample lists under 200,000 clones, around 90% occurring once. On this clone itself: Antigen unknown.

This CDR3 has 13 amino acids. J was trimmed by 10 bases and V by 5 bases; bases with no gene match: 5. Germline assignment: CDR1 SGHNT and CDR2 YENEEA. The chain is built from TRBV11-3 and TRBJ1-6; 7 nucleotides line up with TRBD1. The material was peripheral blood, obtained 28 days after the second AZD1222 dose. This receptor was identified in an adult who received the AZD1222 COVID-19 vaccine. The CDR3 nucleotides read TGTGCCAGCAGCACAGGGGTCTCCTCACCCCTCCACTTT. It specifies CASSTGVSSPLHF. The full variable domain, its missing parts supplied by reference TRBV11-3 and TRBJ1-6, is EAGVVQSPRYKIIEKKQPVAFWCNPISGHNTLYWYLQNLGQGPELLIRYENEEAVDDSQLPKDRFSAERLKGVDSTLKIQPAELGDSAVYLCASSTGVSSPLHFGNGTRLTVT.